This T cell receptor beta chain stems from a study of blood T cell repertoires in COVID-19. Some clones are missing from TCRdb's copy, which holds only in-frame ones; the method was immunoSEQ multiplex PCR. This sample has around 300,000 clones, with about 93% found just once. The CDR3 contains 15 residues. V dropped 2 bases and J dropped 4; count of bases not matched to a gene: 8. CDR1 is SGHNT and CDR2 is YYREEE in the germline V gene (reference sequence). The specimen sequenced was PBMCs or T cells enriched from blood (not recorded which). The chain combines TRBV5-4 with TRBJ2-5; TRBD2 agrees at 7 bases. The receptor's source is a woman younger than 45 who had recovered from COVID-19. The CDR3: CASSFSGGLSETQYF. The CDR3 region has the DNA TGTGCCAGCAGCTTCTCCGGGGGACTATCAGAGACCCAGTACTTC.